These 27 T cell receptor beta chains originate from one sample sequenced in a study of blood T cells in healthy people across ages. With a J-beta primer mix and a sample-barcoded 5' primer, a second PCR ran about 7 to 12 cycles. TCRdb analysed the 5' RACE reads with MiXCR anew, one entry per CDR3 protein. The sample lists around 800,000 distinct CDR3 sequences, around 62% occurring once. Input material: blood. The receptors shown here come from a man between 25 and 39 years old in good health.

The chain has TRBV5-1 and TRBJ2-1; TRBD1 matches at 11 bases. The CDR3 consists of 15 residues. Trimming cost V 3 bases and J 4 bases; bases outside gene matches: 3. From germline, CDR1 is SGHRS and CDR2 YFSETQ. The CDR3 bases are TGCGCCAGCAGCTGGGGACAGGGGGATTACAATGAGCAGTTCTTC. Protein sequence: CASSWGQGDYNEQFF.

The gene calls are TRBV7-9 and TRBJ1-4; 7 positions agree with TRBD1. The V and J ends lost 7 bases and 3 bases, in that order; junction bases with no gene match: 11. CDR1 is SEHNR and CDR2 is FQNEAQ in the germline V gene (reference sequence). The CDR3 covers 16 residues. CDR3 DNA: TGTGCCAGCACCTTTACCCCCGGGACAGCTAATGAAAAACTGTTTTTT. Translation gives CASTFTPGTANEKLFF.

DNA for the CDR3: TGTGCCATCAGTGAGTCGAAGACAGGGGGAACAAGCTACACCTTC. It encodes CAISESKTGGTSYTF. This sequence joins TRBV10-3 and TRBJ1-2; the match to TRBD1 covers 9 bases. CDR3 size: 15 residues. Germline values: CDR1 ENHRY, CDR2 SYGVKD. V shed 0 bases, J shed 9 bases, and the junction held 8 bases outside the gene matches.

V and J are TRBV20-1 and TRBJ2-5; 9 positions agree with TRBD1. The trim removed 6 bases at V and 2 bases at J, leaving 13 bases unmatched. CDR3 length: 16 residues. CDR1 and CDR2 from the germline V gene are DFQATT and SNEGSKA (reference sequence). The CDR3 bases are TGCAGTGCAACGGACCCGGGACAGGGTGCTCAAGAGACCCAGTACTTC. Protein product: CSATDPGQGAQETQYF.

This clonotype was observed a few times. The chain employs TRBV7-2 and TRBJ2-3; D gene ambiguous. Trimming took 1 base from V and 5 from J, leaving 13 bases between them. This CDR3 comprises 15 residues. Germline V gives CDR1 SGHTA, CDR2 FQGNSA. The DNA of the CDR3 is TGTGCCAGCAGCTTAGAAGGGTTCCGCTTAGATACGCAGTATTTT. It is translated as CASSLEGFRLDTQYF.

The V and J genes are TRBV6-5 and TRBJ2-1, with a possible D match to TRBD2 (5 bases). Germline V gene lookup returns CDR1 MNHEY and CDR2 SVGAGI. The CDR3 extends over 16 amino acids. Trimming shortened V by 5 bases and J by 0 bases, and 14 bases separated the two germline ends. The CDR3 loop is CASSPSVGSSYNEQFF. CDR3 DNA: TGTGCCAGCAGTCCCTCTGTGGGGAGCTCCTACAATGAGCAGTTCTTC.

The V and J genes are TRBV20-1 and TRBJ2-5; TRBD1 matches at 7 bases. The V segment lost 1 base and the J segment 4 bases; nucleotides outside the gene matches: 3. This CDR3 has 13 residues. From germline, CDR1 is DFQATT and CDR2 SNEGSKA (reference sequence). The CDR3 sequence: CSARGQGIETQYF. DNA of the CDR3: TGCAGTGCTAGAGGACAGGGTATAGAGACCCAGTACTTC.

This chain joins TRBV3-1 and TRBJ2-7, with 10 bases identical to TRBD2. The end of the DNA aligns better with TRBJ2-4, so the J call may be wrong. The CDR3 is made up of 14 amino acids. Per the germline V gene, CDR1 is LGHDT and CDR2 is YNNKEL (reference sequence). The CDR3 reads CASSPTSGKNIQYF. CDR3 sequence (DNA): TGTGCCAGCAGCCCGACTAGCGGGAAAAACATTCAGTACTTC.

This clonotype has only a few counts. The CDR3 sequence is CASSAGGRTDTQYF. The CDR3 DNA follows: TGTGCCAGCAGCGCGGGGGGGCGCACAGATACGCAGTATTTT. The rearrangement uses TRBV9 and TRBJ2-3, with TRBD2 identical over 8 bases. The J segment lost 1 base and the V segment lost 3 bases, leaving 1 base of the junction unmatched. CDR1 SGDLS and CDR2 YYNGEE come from the germline V gene. The CDR3 consists of 14 residues. The whole variable domain, filled in from reference TRBV9 and TRBJ2-3, reads DSGVTQTPKHLITATGQRVTLRCSPRSGDLSVYWYQQSLDQGLQFLIQYYNGEERAKGNILERFSAQQFPDLHSELNLSSLELGDSALYFCASSAGGRTDTQYFGPGTRLTVL.

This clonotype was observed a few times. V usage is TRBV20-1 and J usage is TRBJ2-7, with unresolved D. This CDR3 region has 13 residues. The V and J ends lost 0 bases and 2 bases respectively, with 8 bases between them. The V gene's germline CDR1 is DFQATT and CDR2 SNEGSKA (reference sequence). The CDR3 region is CSARDITAYEQYF. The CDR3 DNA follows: TGCAGTGCTAGAGATATAACAGCCTACGAGCAGTACTTC.

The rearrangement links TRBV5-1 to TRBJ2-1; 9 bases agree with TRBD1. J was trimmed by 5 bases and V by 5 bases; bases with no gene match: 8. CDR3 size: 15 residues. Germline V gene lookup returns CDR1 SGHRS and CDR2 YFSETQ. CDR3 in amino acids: CASRHGGQGNNEQFF. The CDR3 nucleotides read TGCGCCAGCAGGCACGGAGGACAGGGGAACAATGAGCAGTTCTTC.

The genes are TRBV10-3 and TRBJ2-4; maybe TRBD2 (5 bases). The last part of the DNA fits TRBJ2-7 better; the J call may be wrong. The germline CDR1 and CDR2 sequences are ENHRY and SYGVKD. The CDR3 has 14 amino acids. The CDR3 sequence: CAIMVSGDHYEQYF. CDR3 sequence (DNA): TGTGCCATCATGGTGAGCGGAGACCACTACGAGCAGTACTTC.

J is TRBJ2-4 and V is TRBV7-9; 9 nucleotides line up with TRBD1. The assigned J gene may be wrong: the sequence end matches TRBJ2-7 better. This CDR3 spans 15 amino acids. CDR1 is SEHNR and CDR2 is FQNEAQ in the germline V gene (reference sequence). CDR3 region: CASSGGQGPTYEQYF. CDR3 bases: TGTGCCAGCAGTGGGGGACAGGGTCCAACCTACGAGCAGTACTTC.

CDR3 amino acids: CASSPLTQRRNEQFF. Written as DNA, the CDR3 is TGCGCCAGCAGCCCTCTAACGCAGCGGCGGAATGAGCAGTTCTTC. The chain carries TRBV5-1 and TRBJ2-1, with D tentatively TRBD2 (5 bases). Germline V gives CDR1 SGHRS, CDR2 YFSETQ. V dropped 4 bases and J dropped 7 bases, with 18 bases sitting between them. The CDR3 extends over 15 amino acids.

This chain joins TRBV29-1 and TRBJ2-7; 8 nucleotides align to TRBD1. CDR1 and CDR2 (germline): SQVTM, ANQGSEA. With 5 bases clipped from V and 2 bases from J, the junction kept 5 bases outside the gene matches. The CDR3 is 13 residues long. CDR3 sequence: CSVTDRGPYEQYF. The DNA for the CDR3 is TGCAGCGTTACTGACAGGGGACCCTACGAGCAGTACTTC.

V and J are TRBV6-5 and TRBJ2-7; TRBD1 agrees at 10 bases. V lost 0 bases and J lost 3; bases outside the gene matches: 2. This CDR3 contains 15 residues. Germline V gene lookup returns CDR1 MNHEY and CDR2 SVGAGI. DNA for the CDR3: TGTGCCAGCAGTTACTCGAGGACAGGGGGCTACGAGCAGTACTTC. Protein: CASSYSRTGGYEQYF.

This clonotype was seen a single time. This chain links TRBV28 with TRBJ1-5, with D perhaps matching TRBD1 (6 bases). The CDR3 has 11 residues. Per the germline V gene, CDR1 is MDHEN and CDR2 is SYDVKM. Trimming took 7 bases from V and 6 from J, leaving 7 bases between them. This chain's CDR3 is CASKGGQPQHF. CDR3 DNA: TGTGCCAGCAAAGGGGGTCAGCCCCAGCATTTT.

The CDR3 DNA reads TGTGCCATCAGTGAGGAGGGGTCGAGGGAGACCCAGTACTTC. This sequence encodes CAISEEGSRETQYF. This chain links TRBV10-3 with TRBJ2-5; D possibly uses TRBD1 or TRBD2 (5 bases each). Trimming stripped 2 bases from V and 5 bases from J, with 12 bases between. The CDR3 length is 14 residues. Per germline, CDR1 ENHRY and CDR2 SYGVKD.

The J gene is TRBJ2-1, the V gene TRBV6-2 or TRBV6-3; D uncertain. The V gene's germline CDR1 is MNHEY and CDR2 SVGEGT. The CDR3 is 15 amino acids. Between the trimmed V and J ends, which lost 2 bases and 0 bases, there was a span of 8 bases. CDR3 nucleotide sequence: TGTGCCAGCAGTTACGTTTGGGGCTCCTACAATGAGCAGTTCTTC. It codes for CASSYVWGSYNEQFF.

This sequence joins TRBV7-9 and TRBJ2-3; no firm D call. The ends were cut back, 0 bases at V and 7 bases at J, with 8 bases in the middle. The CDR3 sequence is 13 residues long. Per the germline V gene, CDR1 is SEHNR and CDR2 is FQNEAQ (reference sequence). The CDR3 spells CASSLAPVHTQYF. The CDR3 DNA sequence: TGTGCCAGCAGCTTAGCCCCCGTCCATACGCAGTATTTT.

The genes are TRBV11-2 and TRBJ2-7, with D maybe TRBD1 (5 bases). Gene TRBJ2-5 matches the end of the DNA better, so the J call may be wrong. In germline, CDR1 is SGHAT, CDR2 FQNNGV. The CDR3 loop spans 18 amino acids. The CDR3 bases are TGTGCCAGCAGCTTAGATGACCCCTTATGGGGCCGGTCAGAGACCCAGTACTTC. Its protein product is CASSLDDPLWGRSETQYF.

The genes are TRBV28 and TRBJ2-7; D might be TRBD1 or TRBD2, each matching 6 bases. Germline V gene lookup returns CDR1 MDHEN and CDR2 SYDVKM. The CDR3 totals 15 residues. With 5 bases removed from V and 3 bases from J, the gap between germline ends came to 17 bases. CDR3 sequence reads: CASSTGRSTGYEQYF. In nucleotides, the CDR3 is TGTGCCAGCAGTACTGGGAGGTCGACAGGCTACGAGCAGTACTTC.

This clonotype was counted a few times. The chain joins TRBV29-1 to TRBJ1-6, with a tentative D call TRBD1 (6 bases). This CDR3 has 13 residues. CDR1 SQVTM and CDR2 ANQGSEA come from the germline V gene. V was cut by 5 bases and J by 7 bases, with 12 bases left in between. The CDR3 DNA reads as TGCAGCGTTCGACAGGACGCGAATTCACCCCTCCACTTT. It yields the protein CSVRQDANSPLHF.

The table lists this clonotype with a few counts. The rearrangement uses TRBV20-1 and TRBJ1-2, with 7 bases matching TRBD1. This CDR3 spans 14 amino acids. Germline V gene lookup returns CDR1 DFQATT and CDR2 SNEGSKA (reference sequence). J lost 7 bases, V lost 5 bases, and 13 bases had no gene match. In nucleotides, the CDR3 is TGCAGTGCTCCCCTACTACAGGGGTCCCTTGGCTACACCTTC. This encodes CSAPLLQGSLGYTF.

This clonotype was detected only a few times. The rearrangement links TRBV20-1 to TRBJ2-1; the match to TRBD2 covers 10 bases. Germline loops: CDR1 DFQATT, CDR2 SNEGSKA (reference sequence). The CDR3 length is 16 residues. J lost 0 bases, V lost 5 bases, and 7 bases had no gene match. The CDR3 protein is CSAPSSGGPSYNEQFF. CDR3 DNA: TGCAGTGCTCCAAGTAGCGGGGGGCCCTCCTACAATGAGCAGTTCTTC.

As DNA, the CDR3 is TGTGCCATCAGTGACCATGGGCCGTCTTTAGCCAAAAACATTCAGTACTTC. Its translation: CAISDHGPSLAKNIQYF. This chain uses TRBV10-3 with TRBJ2-4; D is unresolved. Germline V gives CDR1 ENHRY, CDR2 SYGVKD. V lost 3 bases to trimming and J lost 0 bases, with 15 bases between them. This CDR3 is 17 amino acids long.

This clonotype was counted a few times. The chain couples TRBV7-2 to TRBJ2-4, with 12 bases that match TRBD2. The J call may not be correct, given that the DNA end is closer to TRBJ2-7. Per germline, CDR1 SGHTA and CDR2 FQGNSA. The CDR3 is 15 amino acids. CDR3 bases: TGTGCCAGCAGCCCGAGGACTAGCGGGGACTACGAGCAGTACTTC. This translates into CASSPRTSGDYEQYF.